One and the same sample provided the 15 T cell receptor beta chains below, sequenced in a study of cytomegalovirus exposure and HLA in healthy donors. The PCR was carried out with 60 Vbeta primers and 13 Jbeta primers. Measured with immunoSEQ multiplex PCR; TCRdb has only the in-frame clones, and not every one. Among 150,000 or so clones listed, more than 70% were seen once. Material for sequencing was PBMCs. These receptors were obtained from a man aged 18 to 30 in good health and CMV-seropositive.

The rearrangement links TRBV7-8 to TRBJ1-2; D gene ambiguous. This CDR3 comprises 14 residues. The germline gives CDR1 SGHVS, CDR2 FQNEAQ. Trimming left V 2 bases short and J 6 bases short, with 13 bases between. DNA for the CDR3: TGTGCCAGCAGCTTAAATATCAGGTTTGATGGCTACACCTTC. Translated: CASSLNIRFDGYTF.

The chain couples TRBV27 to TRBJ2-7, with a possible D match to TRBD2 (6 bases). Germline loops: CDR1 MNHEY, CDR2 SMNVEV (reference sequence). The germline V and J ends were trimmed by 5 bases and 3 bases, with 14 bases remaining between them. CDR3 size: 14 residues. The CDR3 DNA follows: TGTGCCAGCAGTCAATGGGCTAGCGTCTACGAGCAGTACTTC. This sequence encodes CASSQWASVYEQYF.

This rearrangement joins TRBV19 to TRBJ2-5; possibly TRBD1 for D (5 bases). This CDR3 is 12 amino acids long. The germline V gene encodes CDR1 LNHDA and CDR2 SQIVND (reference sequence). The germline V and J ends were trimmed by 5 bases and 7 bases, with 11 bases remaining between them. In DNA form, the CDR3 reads TGTGCCAGTAGTGACAGCCCTGGGACCCAGTACTTC. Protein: CASSDSPGTQYF. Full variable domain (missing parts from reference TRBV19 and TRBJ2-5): DGGITQSPKYLFRKEGQNVTLSCEQNLNHDAMYWYRQDPGQGLRLIYYSQIVNDFQKGDIAEGYSVSREKKESFPLTVTSAQKNPTAFYLCASSDSPGTQYFGPGTRLLVL.

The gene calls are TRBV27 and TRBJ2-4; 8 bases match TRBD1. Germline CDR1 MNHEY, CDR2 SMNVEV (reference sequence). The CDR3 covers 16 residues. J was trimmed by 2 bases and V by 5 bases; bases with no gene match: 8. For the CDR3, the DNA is TGTGCCAGCAGTGCCACGACAGGGGCAACCAAAAACATTCAGTACTTC. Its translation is CASSATTGATKNIQYF.

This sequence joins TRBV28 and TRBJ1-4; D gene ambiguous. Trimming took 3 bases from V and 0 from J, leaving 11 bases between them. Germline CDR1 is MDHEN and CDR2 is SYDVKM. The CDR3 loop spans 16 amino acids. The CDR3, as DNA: TGTGCCAGCAGTTTTCAAGGAGAAACAACTAATGAAAAACTGTTTTTT. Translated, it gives CASSFQGETTNEKLFF.

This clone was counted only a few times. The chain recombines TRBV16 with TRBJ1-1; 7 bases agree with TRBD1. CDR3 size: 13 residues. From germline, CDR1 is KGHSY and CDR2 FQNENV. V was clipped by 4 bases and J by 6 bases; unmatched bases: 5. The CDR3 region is CASSRPGQPEAFF. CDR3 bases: TGTGCCAGCAGCCGACCGGGACAGCCTGAAGCTTTCTTT.

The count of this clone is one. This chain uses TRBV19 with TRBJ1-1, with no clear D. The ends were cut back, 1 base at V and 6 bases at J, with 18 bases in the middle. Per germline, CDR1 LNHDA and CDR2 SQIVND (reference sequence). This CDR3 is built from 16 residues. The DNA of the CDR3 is TGTGCCAGTAGTATAGCTTTTTCAGCGGTAGGAGCTGAAGCTTTCTTT. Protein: CASSIAFSAVGAEAFF.

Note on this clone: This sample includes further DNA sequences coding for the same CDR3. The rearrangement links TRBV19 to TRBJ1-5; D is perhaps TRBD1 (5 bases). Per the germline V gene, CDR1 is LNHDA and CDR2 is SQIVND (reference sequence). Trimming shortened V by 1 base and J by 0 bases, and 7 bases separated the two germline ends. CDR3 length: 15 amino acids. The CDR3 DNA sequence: TGTGCCAGTAGTATAGGTGGACATAGCAATCAGCCCCAGCATTTT. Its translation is CASSIGGHSNQPQHF.

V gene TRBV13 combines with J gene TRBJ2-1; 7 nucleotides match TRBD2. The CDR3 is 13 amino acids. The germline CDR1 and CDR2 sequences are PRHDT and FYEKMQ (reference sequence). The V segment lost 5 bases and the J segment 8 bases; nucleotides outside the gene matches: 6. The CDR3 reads CASSPSTSHEQFF. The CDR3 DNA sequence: TGTGCCAGCAGCCCATCGACTAGCCATGAGCAGTTCTTC.

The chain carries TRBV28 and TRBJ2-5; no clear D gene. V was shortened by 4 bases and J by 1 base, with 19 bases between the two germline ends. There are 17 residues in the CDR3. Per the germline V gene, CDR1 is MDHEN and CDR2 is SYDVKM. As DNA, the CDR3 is TGTGCCAGCAGTTCCCGTAAGGCAGGTTTATCCCAAGAGACCCAGTACTTC. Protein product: CASSSRKAGLSQETQYF.

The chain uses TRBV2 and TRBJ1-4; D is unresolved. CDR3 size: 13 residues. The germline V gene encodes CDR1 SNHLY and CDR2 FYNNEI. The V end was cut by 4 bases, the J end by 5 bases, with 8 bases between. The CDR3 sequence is CASSARWNEKLFF. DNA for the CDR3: TGTGCCAGCAGTGCCAGGTGGAATGAAAAACTGTTTTTT. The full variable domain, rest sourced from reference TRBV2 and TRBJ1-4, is EPEVTQTPSHQVTQMGQEVILRCVPISNHLYFYWYRQILGQKVEFLVSFYNNEISEKSEIFDDQFSVERPDGSNFTLKIRSTKLEDSAMYFCASSARWNEKLFFGSGTQLSVL.

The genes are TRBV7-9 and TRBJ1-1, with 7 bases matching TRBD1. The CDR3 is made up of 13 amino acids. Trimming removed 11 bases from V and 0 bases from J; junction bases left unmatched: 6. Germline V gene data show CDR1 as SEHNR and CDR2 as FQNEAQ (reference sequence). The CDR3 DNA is TGTGCCGTACCCGGGACAGTGAACACTGAAGCTTTCTTT. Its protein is CAVPGTVNTEAFF.

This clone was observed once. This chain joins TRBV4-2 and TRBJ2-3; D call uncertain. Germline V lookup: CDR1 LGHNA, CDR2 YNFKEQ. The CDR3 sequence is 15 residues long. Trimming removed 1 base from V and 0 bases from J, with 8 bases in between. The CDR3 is CASSQGGSSTDTQYF. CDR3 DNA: TGTGCCAGCAGCCAAGGCGGCAGCAGCACAGATACGCAGTATTTT.

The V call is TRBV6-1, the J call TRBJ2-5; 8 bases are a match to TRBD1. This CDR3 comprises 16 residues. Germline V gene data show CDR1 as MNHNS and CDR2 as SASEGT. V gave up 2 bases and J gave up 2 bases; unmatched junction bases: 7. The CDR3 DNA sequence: TGTGCCAGCAGTGAATTCAGGGGGCAAGGGCAAGAGACCCAGTACTTC. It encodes CASSEFRGQGQETQYF.

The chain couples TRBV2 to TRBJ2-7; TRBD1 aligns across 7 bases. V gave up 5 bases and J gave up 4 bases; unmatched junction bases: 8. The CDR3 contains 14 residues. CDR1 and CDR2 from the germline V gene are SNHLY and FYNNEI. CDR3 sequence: CASSLQGSGYEQYF. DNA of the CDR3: TGTGCCAGCAGTCTACAGGGGTCTGGTTACGAGCAGTACTTC.